The next 31 T cell receptor beta chains were all read from a single sample in a study of blood T cell repertoires in COVID-19. Libraries were prepared by immunoSEQ multiplex PCR; TCRdb keeps only in-frame clonotypes and omits some of them. The repertoire holds about 68,000 clones, with about nine tenths as singletons. The sequencing input was peripheral blood. All receptors derive from a middle-aged man with active COVID-19.

This chain uses TRBV21-1 with TRBJ1-5; TRBD1 reflects the table's D call only, with no check against the DNA. TRBV21-1 is an annotated pseudogene. The length of the CDR3 is 17 residues. The CDR3 DNA reads TGTGCCAGCAGCACAGGGACAGGGGCCGACTTCGATCAGCCCCAGCATTTT. This encodes CASSTGTGADFDQPQHF.

The chain links TRBV29-1 to TRBJ2-7; the match to TRBD2 covers 14 bases. The germline CDR1 and CDR2 sequences are SQVTM and ANQGSEA. The V gene end was trimmed by 4 bases and the J gene end by 6 bases; junction bases not matched to a gene: 8. CDR3 length: 15 amino acids. CDR3 bases: TGCAGCGTTGTAGGTAGGACTAGCGGGGGGTCCGAGCAGTACTTC. It codes for CSVVGRTSGGSEQYF.

The chain uses TRBV9 and TRBJ2-6; D is unclear. This CDR3 has 16 residues. Trimming took 4 bases from V and 2 from J, leaving 13 bases between them. Germline CDR1 SGDLS, CDR2 YYNGEE. The chain's CDR3 is CASSSRVGAGANVLTF. The CDR3 bases are TGTGCCAGCAGCTCGCGAGTAGGAGCTGGGGCCAACGTCCTGACTTTC.

The chain couples TRBV7-3 to TRBJ2-1; 10 nucleotides align to TRBD1. CDR1 SGHTA and CDR2 FQGTGA come from the germline V gene. The CDR3 totals 14 residues. V gave up 4 bases and J gave up 9 bases; unmatched junction bases: 6. CDR3 loop: CASSSGQGYSEQFF. The CDR3 nucleotides are TGTGCCAGCAGCTCGGGACAGGGGTATAGTGAGCAGTTCTTC.

This chain joins TRBV4-3 and TRBJ2-7; possible D gene TRBD1, 6 bases. Germline V gene sequence: CDR1 LGHNA, CDR2 YSLEER. CDR3 length equals 16 residues. The germline V and J ends were trimmed by 1 base and 2 bases, with 15 bases remaining between them. The CDR3 region is CASSQGFGGLAYEQYF. CDR3 in DNA: TGCGCCAGCAGCCAAGGCTTTGGGGGCTTGGCCTACGAGCAGTACTTC.

In this sample, this clone turned up a few times. The gene calls are TRBV19 and TRBJ1-5; 11 bases line up with TRBD1. Losses at the gene ends were 6 bases for V and 3 bases for J; bases not matched to a gene: 7. The V gene's germline CDR1 is LNHDA and CDR2 SQIVND (reference sequence). The CDR3 has 16 residues. In DNA form, the CDR3 reads TGTGCCAGTAGACCCGGGACAGGGGGGCCCAATCAGCCCCAGCATTTT. It specifies CASRPGTGGPNQPQHF.

The chain combines TRBV11-3 with TRBJ2-5, with D uncertain. Germline V gives CDR1 SGHNT, CDR2 YENEEA. V was cut by 3 bases and J by 0 bases, with 2 bases left in between. This CDR3 has 12 residues. CDR3 nucleotides: TGTGCCAGCAGCTTCGACCAAGAGACCCAGTACTTC. This sequence encodes CASSFDQETQYF.

The CDR3 region has the DNA TGTGCCAGCATCCCTAACATCGTTGGCAACTATGGCTACACCTTC. It yields the protein CASIPNIVGNYGYTF. The chain combines TRBV6-2 or TRBV6-3 with TRBJ1-2; D remains unclear. CDR3 length: 15 amino acids. V gave up 7 bases and J gave up 2 bases, with 17 bases separating them. The germline V gene encodes CDR1 MNHEY and CDR2 SVGEGT.

The rearrangement joins TRBV18 to TRBJ1-5; D unclear. CDR3 length: 14 residues. Germline values: CDR1 KGHSH, CDR2 LQKENI. Between the trimmed V and J ends, which lost 3 bases and 2 bases, there was a span of 8 bases. The DNA for the CDR3 is TGTGCCAGCTCACCTGGGAGCGGCAATCAGCCCCAGCATTTT. Translated, it gives CASSPGSGNQPQHF.

This sequence joins TRBV28 and TRBJ1-4; the D gene is possibly TRBD1 (5 bases). CDR3 size: 14 residues. V lost 7 bases to trimming and J lost 7 bases, with 16 bases between them. CDR1 is MDHEN, CDR2 SYDVKM, per germline. The CDR3 is CASKKVQGGEKLFF. The CDR3 region has the DNA TGTGCCAGCAAAAAGGTGCAGGGTGGTGAAAAACTGTTTTTT.

Within the sample, this clone is medium-sized. This chain uses TRBV7-3 with TRBJ1-2; a weak D match, TRBD1 (5 bases). The germline V and J ends were trimmed by 4 bases and 6 bases, with 15 bases remaining between them. CDR3 length: 14 amino acids. Germline V lookup: CDR1 SGHTA, CDR2 FQGTGA. The CDR3: CASSSLGGSDGYTF. DNA for the CDR3: TGTGCCAGCAGCTCCCTCGGGGGGTCGGATGGCTACACCTTC.

The gene calls are TRBV3-1 (or the pseudogene TRBV3-2) and TRBJ1-3; D gene ambiguous. Germline V gene data show CDR1 as LGHDT and CDR2 as YNNKEL (reference sequence). The CDR3 runs to 20 residues. The V and J ends lost 1 base and 0 bases respectively, with 22 bases between them. This CDR3 reads CASSQGSFLGGAYSGNTIYF. The CDR3 DNA sequence: TGTGCCAGCAGCCAAGGCAGTTTTTTGGGAGGCGCATACTCTGGAAACACCATATATTTT.

This sequence joins TRBV6-2 or TRBV6-3 and TRBJ2-2; maybe TRBD1 (5 bases). Germline V gene lookup returns CDR1 MNHEY and CDR2 SVGEGT. This CDR3 has 16 residues. V shed 0 bases and J shed 5 bases, with 13 bases lying between them. CDR3 nucleotides: TGTGCCAGCAGTTACTCTGGGGCCCTGGGGACCGGGGAGCTGTTTTTT. It is translated as CASSYSGALGTGELFF.

The V gene is TRBV30, the J gene TRBJ1-6; D call uncertain. The V end lost 4 bases, the J end lost 10 bases, and 17 bases lay between the germline ends. This CDR3 spans 14 amino acids. CDR1 is GTSNPN, CDR2 SVGIG, per germline (reference sequence). The CDR3 nucleotides are TGTGCCTGGACCCCGACGGGTTATGAGTCACCCCTCCACTTT. This sequence encodes CAWTPTGYESPLHF.

V gene TRBV11-2 combines with J gene TRBJ2-3; the D gene is possibly TRBD2 (5 bases). Germline V lookup: CDR1 SGHAT, CDR2 FQNNGV. This CDR3 contains 17 residues. V was clipped by 5 bases and J by 3 bases, with 21 bases between them. In DNA form, the CDR3 reads TGTGCCAGCAGCCAATCTAGCAGCTGGACTGCTACAGATACGCAGTATTTT. Protein product: CASSQSSSWTATDTQYF.

Concerning this clone itself: One end of the junction fails to match germline, which may point to a read error. CDR3 in DNA: TGTGCCAGCACTTACCTAGCGGGGGGAACAGATACGCAGTATTTT. Amino acids: CASTYLAGGTDTQYF. This chain uses TRBV6-5 with TRBJ2-3; 11 bases are shared with TRBD2. In germline, CDR1 is MNHEY, CDR2 SVGAGI. The CDR3 has 15 residues.

This clone has only a few counts. The junction does not match germline at one end; this may be a read error. The genes are TRBV3-1 (or the pseudogene TRBV3-2) and TRBJ1-5; 7 bases agree with TRBD1. This CDR3 spans 15 amino acids. The germline CDR1 and CDR2 sequences are LGHDT and YNNKEL (reference sequence). The DNA of the CDR3 is TGTGCCAGCAGCAAAGAGGGGGACAGATCATCGCCCCAGCATTTT. It yields the protein CASSKEGDRSSPQHF.

The V and J genes are TRBV6-5 and TRBJ1-2; 8 bases fit TRBD1. The CDR3 loop spans 13 amino acids. V lost 11 bases, J lost 4 bases, and 9 bases stayed unmatched. Germline CDR1 is MNHEY and CDR2 is SVGAGI. CDR3 sequence reads: CAPRGPHLYGYTF. CDR3 coding DNA: TGTGCCCCCAGGGGGCCTCACCTCTATGGCTACACCTTC.

The rearrangement links TRBV27 to TRBJ2-5; TRBD2 matches at 8 bases. The CDR3 covers 17 residues. With V trimmed by 2 bases and J by 5 bases, 13 bases remained unmatched. CDR1 and CDR2 (germline): MNHEY, SMNVEV (reference sequence). For the CDR3, the DNA is TGTGCCAGCAGTTTAGACCAGCGGGGGATTTTTGGGGAGACCCAGTACTTC. It specifies CASSLDQRGIFGETQYF.

The CDR3 DNA follows: TGTGCCAGCACGGGTCGGCGAGAGACCCAGTACTTC. Translation: CASTGRRETQYF. The gene calls are TRBV2 and TRBJ2-5; no definite D call. V gave up 7 bases and J gave up 4 bases, with 10 bases separating them. The CDR3 is 12 residues long. Germline-derived CDR1 and CDR2 are SNHLY and FYNNEI.

V is TRBV7-6 and J is TRBJ2-2; D is perhaps TRBD1 (7 bases). CDR1 is SGHVS, CDR2 FNYEAQ, per germline. Trimming stripped 4 bases from V and 3 bases from J, with 15 bases between. The CDR3 is 16 residues long. Written as DNA, the CDR3 is TGTGCCAGCAGCTCTCCTCAGGGGGAGGACACCGGGGAGCTGTTTTTT. This gives the protein CASSSPQGEDTGELFF.

This chain uses TRBV2 with TRBJ2-7; D unresolved. CDR3 length: 11 residues. Trimming took off 3 bases at V and 3 bases at J, with 3 bases between the two ends. Germline assignment: CDR1 SNHLY and CDR2 FYNNEI. CDR3 bases: TGTGCCAGCAGTGAGTACTACGAGCAGTACTTC. It yields the protein CASSEYYEQYF.

The rearrangement uses TRBV10-3 and TRBJ2-3; weak D call: TRBD2 (5 bases). Germline assignment: CDR1 ENHRY and CDR2 SYGVKD. Trimming shortened V by 10 bases and J by 6 bases, and 17 bases separated the two germline ends. The CDR3 has 13 amino acids. The CDR3 loop reads CATQRSGVDTQYF. CDR3 in DNA: TGTGCCACCCAGCGGAGTGGGGTGGATACGCAGTATTTT.

V gene TRBV7-3 combines with J gene TRBJ2-3; 8 nucleotides match TRBD2. The CDR3 has 15 amino acids. Trimming removed 0 bases from V and 3 bases from J; junction bases left unmatched: 2. Germline CDR1 is SGHTA and CDR2 is FQGTGA. CDR3 nucleotides: TGTGCCAGCAGCTTAACTAGCGGGAATACAGATACGCAGTATTTT. Translated, it gives CASSLTSGNTDTQYF.

As regards this clone: In the same sample, other DNA sequences code for this CDR3. This chain uses TRBV23-1 with TRBJ1-3; 11 bases agree with TRBD1. TRBV23-1 is an ORF, and what it does is uncertain. The CDR3 sequence is 20 residues long. With 2 bases clipped from V and 6 bases from J, the junction kept 18 bases outside the gene matches. CDR3 DNA sequence: TGCGCCAGCAGTCAAAACCTAGGCGGGGGGGACAGGGGGTCGGTAAACACCATATATTTT. Amino acids: CASSQNLGGGDRGSVNTIYF.

The rearrangement uses TRBV30 and TRBJ2-7; maybe TRBD1 (5 bases). With 0 bases removed from V and 3 bases from J, the gap between germline ends came to 21 bases. Germline V gives CDR1 GTSNPN, CDR2 SVGIG (reference sequence). The CDR3 length is 17 residues. In nucleotides, the CDR3 is TGTGCCTGGAGTGTACCCGACCACTCGGACATGATCTACGAGCAGTACTTC. Translating gives CAWSVPDHSDMIYEQYF. Drawing the rest from reference TRBV30 and TRBJ2-7, the complete variable domain is SQTIHQWPATLVQPVGSPLSLECTVEGTSNPNLYWYRQAAGRGLQLLFYSVGIGQISSEVPQNLSASRPQDRQFILSSKKLLLSDSGFYLCAWSVPDHSDMIYEQYFGPGTRLTVT.

The V call is TRBV18, the J call TRBJ1-5; D uncertain. Trimming shortened V by 1 base and J by 2 bases, and 21 bases separated the two germline ends. This CDR3 is built from 19 residues. Germline V gene sequence: CDR1 KGHSH, CDR2 LQKENI. The CDR3 DNA reads TGTGCCAGCTCACCACTCCGGTTTTCGCGGCGAGAGGGCAATCAGCCCCAGCATTTT. Translating it yields CASSPLRFSRREGNQPQHF.

J is TRBJ2-3 and V is TRBV6-1; D is unclear. This CDR3 has 16 residues. V was pared by 3 bases and J by 2 bases, with 15 bases between. Germline CDR1 is MNHNS and CDR2 is SASEGT. The CDR3 loop reads CASSEALGGFTDTQYF. The CDR3 nucleotides are TGTGCCAGCAGTGAGGCCCTTGGTGGTTTCACAGATACGCAGTATTTT.

V usage is TRBV28 and J usage is TRBJ1-2, with 11 nucleotides matching TRBD1. Germline V gene lookup returns CDR1 MDHEN and CDR2 SYDVKM. Germline trimming cut 7 bases from V and 8 bases from J; bases unmatched to any gene: 12. The CDR3 spans 15 residues. CDR3 in amino acids: CASTPSDRGLRGYTF. Written as DNA, the CDR3 is TGTGCCAGCACCCCCTCGGACAGGGGGCTTCGGGGCTACACCTTC.

The chain employs TRBV5-1 and TRBJ2-7; D not certain. Between the trimmed V and J ends, which lost 0 bases and 6 bases, there was a span of 7 bases. CDR3 size: 12 residues. Germline values: CDR1 SGHRS, CDR2 YFSETQ. The CDR3 loop is CASSLVYGEQYF. The CDR3 DNA sequence: TGCGCCAGCAGCTTGGTCTACGGCGAGCAGTACTTC.

This sequence joins TRBV27 and TRBJ1-1; TRBD1 aligns across 8 bases. V lost 5 bases to trimming and J lost 3 bases; unmatched junction nucleotides: 11. The CDR3 covers 16 residues. Germline lookup yields CDR1 MNHEY and CDR2 SMNVEV (reference sequence). The CDR3, as DNA: TGTGCCAGCAGTCGCGGGACAGGTGTACCCCACACTGAAGCTTTCTTT. As protein: CASSRGTGVPHTEAFF.